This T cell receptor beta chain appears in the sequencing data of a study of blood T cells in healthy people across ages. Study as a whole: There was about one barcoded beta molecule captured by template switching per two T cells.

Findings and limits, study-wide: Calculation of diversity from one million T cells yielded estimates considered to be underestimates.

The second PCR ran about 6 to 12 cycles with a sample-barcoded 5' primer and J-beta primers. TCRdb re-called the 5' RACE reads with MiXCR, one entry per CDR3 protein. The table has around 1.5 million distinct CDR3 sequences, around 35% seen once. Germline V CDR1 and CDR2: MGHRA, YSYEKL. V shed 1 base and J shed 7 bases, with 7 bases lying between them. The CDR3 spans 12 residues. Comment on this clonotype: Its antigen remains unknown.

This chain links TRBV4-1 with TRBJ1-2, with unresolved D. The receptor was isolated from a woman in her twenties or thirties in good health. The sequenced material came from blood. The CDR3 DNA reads TGCGCCAGCAGCCAAGGTGAGATTGGCTACACCTTC. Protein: CASSQGEIGYTF.